This entry is about one TCR beta chain. As yet, its antigen is unknown. V trimming: 5 bases; J trimming: 2 bases; junction bases outside the gene matches: 6. The CDR3 loop spans 15 amino acids. The germline CDR1 and CDR2 sequences are LNHDA and SQIVND (reference sequence). This record comes from a study of T cells in localized non-small cell lung cancer. Study-wide points: Uninvolved adjacent lung showed peak T cell clonality, exceeding tumor. Heterogeneity stays possible, as sequencing covered only one tumor region. Density of T cells in blood, when higher, went with longer overall survival.

Measured with immunoSEQ multiplex PCR; TCRdb has only the in-frame clones, and not every one. The sample lists over 1,500 clones; around a third were seen once. The sequencing used lung tumor tissue, collected before any cancer treatment. The chain employs TRBV19 and TRBJ1-2; 9 bases line up with TRBD1. This receptor was identified in a female donor of 60 years or more with stage I squamous cell lung carcinoma. CDR3 in amino acids: CASSPLGQGNYGYTF. CDR3 DNA: TGTGCCAGTAGTCCCTTAGGACAGGGGAACTATGGCTACACCTTC.